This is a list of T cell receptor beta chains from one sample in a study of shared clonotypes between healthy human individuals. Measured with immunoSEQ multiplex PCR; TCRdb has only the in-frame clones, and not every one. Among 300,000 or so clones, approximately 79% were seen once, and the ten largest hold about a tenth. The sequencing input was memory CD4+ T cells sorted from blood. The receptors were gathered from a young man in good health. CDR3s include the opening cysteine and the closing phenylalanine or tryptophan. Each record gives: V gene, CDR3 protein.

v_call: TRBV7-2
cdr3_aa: CASSRGLAPHEQYF

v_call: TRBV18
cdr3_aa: CASSSVRTSGTDTQYF

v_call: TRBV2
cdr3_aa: CASRRGAGTGGGEQYF

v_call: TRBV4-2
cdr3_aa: CASSQDSPGAFNTGELFF

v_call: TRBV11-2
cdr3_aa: CASSLTGGLFNTGELFF

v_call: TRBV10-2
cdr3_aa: CASSAGGGYEQYF

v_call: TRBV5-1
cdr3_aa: CASSLDSGFGTDTQYF

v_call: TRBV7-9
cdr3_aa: CASSPTVAYNEQFF

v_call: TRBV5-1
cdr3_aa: CASSFLGQGLYNEQFF

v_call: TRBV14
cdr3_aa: CASSHYGDRQYF

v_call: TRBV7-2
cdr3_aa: CASSFLAGGDTGELFF

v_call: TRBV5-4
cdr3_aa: CASSPSGSSYEQYF

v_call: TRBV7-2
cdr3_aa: CASTQISASGVETQYF

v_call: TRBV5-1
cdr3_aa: CASSTGYTEAFF

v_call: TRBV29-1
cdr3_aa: CSVDSPPTGEGHYGYTF

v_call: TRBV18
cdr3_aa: CASSGTSGRANEQFF

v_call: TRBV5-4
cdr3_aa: CASSGRGLDGYTF

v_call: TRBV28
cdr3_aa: CASSWTGRAHNEQFF

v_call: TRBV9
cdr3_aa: CASSVESYSYEQYF

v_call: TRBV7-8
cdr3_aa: CASSLGLREGGIGYEQYF

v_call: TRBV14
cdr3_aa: CASSQEAGTPLQGTNSYEQYF

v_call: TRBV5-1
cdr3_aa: CASSTDRANEKLFF

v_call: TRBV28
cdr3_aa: CASSRELYEQYF

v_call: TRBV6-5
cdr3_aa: CASCRSGLRTGELFF

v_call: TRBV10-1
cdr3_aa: CASSDPAGPVYF

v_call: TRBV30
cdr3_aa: CAWSSGLVLEQYF

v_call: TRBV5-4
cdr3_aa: CASRSGDISYNEQFF

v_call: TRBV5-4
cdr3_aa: CASSSGQGSSAGYTF

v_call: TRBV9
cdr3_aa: CASSVTWGRVAGELFF

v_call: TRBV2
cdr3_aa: CASRDRISGNTIYF

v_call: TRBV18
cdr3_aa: CASSPIGYQETQYF

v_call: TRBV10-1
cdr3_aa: CASSRAAPGELFF

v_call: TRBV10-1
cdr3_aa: CASSVTGLNQGNEQFF

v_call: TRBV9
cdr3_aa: CASSVGPAGVVGEQFF

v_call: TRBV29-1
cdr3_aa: CSVGPTVPYNEQFF

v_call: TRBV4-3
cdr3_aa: CASSQGFSGLADNEQFF

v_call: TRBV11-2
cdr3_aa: CASSPDRGPGYTF

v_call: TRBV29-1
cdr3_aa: CSVEDSGLAGYDPYNEQFF

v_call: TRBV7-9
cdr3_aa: CASSLGIGSKFF